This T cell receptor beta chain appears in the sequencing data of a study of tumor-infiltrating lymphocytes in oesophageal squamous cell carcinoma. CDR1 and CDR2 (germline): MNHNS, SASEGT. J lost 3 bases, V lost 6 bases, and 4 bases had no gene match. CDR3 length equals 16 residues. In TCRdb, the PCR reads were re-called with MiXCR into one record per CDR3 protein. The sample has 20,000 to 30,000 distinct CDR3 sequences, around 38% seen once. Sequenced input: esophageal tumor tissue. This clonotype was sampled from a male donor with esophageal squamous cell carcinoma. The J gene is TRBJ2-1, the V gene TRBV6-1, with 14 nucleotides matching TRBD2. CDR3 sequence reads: CASRGTSGSNYNEQFF. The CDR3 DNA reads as TGTGCCAGCAGAGGGACTAGCGGGAGTAACTACAATGAGCAGTTCTTC.